The present entry profiles one T cell receptor (beta chain) with its context. The data derive from a study of blood T cell repertoires in COVID-19. Generated by immunoSEQ multiplex PCR, the TCRdb table keeps only in-frame clones and is missing some. The data show roughly 20,000 clones, roughly 80% seen once. The V and J ends lost 7 bases and 0 bases, in that order; junction bases with no gene match: 2. Germline V gene lookup returns CDR1 SEHNR and CDR2 FQNEAQ (reference sequence). CDR3 size: 13 residues. The source material was peripheral blood. This receptor was identified in a man in his fifties or sixties with active COVID-19. This rearrangement joins TRBV7-9 to TRBJ2-7; the match to TRBD2 covers 8 bases. The CDR3 DNA is TGTGCCAGCATAAGCGGGAGCTCCTACGAGCAGTACTTC. As protein: CASISGSSYEQYF.